The TCR beta chain described here comes from a study of blood T cell repertoires in COVID-19. Assay: immunoSEQ multiplex PCR; the TCRdb copy retains only in-frame clones and omits some. The table lists about 240,000 clones, approximately 80% of them singletons. There are 15 residues in the CDR3. Germline V gives CDR1 SGHRS, CDR2 YFSETQ. V shed 0 bases and J shed 0 bases, with 9 bases lying between them. This clonotype was sampled from an elderly woman with COVID-19, enrolled during active disease. This chain uses TRBV5-1 with TRBJ1-1; possibly TRBD1 for D (5 bases). Sequencing was done on a sample of peripheral blood. DNA for the CDR3: TGCGCCAGCAGCTTGGGGGGCTTGGTGAACACTGAAGCTTTCTTT. Its translation is CASSLGGLVNTEAFF.